Following are 11 T cell receptor beta chains from one sample sequenced in a study of beta chain features in type 1 diabetes. Study results and caveats: Type 1 diabetes patients had TCRB CDR3s that were shorter (moderately but significantly so) in all four CD4+ subsets.

These receptors' antigens are unknown. The investigators reverse transcribed all of the isolated RNA, so they sequenced expressed TCRB transcripts. Produced via immunoSEQ multiplex PCR; TCRdb's table is partial and in-frame only. The data show 150,000 to 170,000 clones, around 10% seen once. The sample consisted of central memory CD4+ T cells from blood. The receptors were sampled from a man younger than 45 with type 1 diabetes.

This clone was observed a handful of times. The chain employs TRBV9 and TRBJ2-1; TRBD1 matches at 9 bases. This CDR3 has 17 amino acids. CDR1 is SGDLS, CDR2 YYNGEE, per germline. The V segment lost 4 bases and the J segment 7 bases; nucleotides outside the gene matches: 15. The CDR3 reads CASSPGLGTGRLNEQFF. As DNA, the CDR3 is TGTGCCAGCAGCCCCGGCCTCGGGACAGGGAGGTTGAATGAGCAGTTCTTC.

This clone was counted only a few times. Other DNA sequences within the sample encode an identical CDR3. The V gene is TRBV2, the J gene TRBJ1-2; TRBD1 aligns across 7 bases. V trimming: 3 bases; J trimming: 2 bases; junction bases outside the gene matches: 0. The CDR3 covers 13 residues. Germline V gene lookup returns CDR1 SNHLY and CDR2 FYNNEI. DNA for the CDR3: TGTGCCAGCAGTGACAGGGGGAACTATGGCTACACCTTC. It encodes CASSDRGNYGYTF.

This sequence joins TRBV7-8 and TRBJ2-3, with D hard to call. CDR3 size: 15 residues. The germline V and J ends were trimmed by 3 bases and 2 bases, with 12 bases remaining between them. Germline V CDR1 and CDR2: SGHVS, FQNEAQ. As DNA, the CDR3 is TGTGCCAGCAGCTTTCTAGGTGGTAACACAGATACGCAGTATTTT. Its translation is CASSFLGGNTDTQYF.

CDR3 bases: TGTGCCACCTCCCGACAGAGCTCCTACAATGAGCAGTTCTTC. Its translation: CATSRQSSYNEQFF. The chain links TRBV6-5 to TRBJ2-1; TRBD1 is a possible D gene (5 bases). The CDR3 loop spans 14 amino acids. Trimming left V 10 bases short and J 0 bases short, with 13 bases between. CDR1 and CDR2 (germline): MNHEY, SVGAGI.

This clone was seen a handful of times. CDR3 in DNA: TGTGCCAGCAGTAAAGGACAGAGAGAAAAACTGTTTTTT. It is translated as CASSKGQREKLFF. The chain couples TRBV7-2 to TRBJ1-4; D possibly corresponds to TRBD1 (6 bases). In germline, CDR1 is SGHTA, CDR2 FQGNSA. Trimming cost V 6 bases and J 8 bases, with 13 bases left between them. The CDR3 consists of 13 residues.

V gene TRBV28 combines with J gene TRBJ2-3, with D tentatively TRBD2 (6 bases). The CDR3 is 16 residues long. The V end was cut by 7 bases, the J end by 3 bases, with 20 bases between. Germline V CDR1 and CDR2: MDHEN, SYDVKM. The CDR3 is CASIPSYGSWTDTQYF. The CDR3 region has the DNA TGTGCCAGCATCCCTTCGTACGGGAGTTGGACAGATACGCAGTATTTT.

The gene calls are TRBV6-6 and TRBJ1-2, with D perhaps TRBD1 (5 bases). This CDR3 region has 13 residues. The V gene's germline CDR1 is MNHNY and CDR2 SVGAGI (reference sequence). V was trimmed by 2 bases and J by 8 bases, leaving 12 bases between them. CDR3 bases: TGTGCCAGCAGTTACACCGACAGTATGGGCTACACCTTC. It translates to CASSYTDSMGYTF.

Only a few counts were recorded for this clone. The V call is TRBV7-9, the J call TRBJ2-1; 7 nucleotides align to TRBD1. The CDR3 totals 15 residues. V shed 6 bases, J shed 4 bases, and the junction held 9 bases outside the gene matches. Germline V gene lookup returns CDR1 SEHNR and CDR2 FQNEAQ (reference sequence). The CDR3 loop reads CASSRSGTAYNEQFF. The CDR3 nucleotides are TGTGCCAGCAGTCGTTCCGGGACAGCATACAATGAGCAGTTCTTC. Supplemented by reference TRBV7-9 and TRBJ2-1, the full variable domain reads DTGVSQNPRHKITKRGQNVTFRCDPISEHNRLYWYRQTLGQGPEFLTYFQNEAQLEKSRLLSDRFSAERPKGSFSTLEIQRTEQGDSAMYLCASSRSGTAYNEQFFGPGTRLTVL.

The chain links TRBV11-3 to TRBJ2-2; the D gene is possibly TRBD2 (6 bases). V was shortened by 0 bases and J by 6 bases, with 8 bases between the two germline ends. Per the germline V gene, CDR1 is SGHNT and CDR2 is YENEEA. This CDR3 is built from 14 residues. The CDR3 loop reads CASSLDRESGELFF. The CDR3 DNA reads TGTGCCAGCAGCTTAGATCGGGAGTCCGGGGAGCTGTTTTTT.

This chain joins TRBV19 and TRBJ2-1; TRBD1 matches 7 bases. Germline lookup yields CDR1 LNHDA and CDR2 SQIVND (reference sequence). The trim removed 6 bases at V and 4 bases at J, leaving 9 bases unmatched. This CDR3 is built from 15 residues. This CDR3 is CASSISGTVYNEQFF. In DNA form, the CDR3 reads TGTGCCAGTAGCATCAGTGGGACAGTATACAATGAGCAGTTCTTC.

This clone has more than one count but fewer than ten. The gene calls are TRBV7-2 and TRBJ2-1, with D possibly TRBD2 on 5 matching bases. CDR1 and CDR2 from the germline V gene are SGHTA and FQGNSA. Trimming pared 5 bases from V and 0 bases from J, leaving 14 bases between. The CDR3 covers 16 residues. CDR3 sequence: CASSPLRGPSYNEQFF. The CDR3 nucleotides read TGTGCCAGCAGCCCCCTACGGGGTCCCTCCTACAATGAGCAGTTCTTC.